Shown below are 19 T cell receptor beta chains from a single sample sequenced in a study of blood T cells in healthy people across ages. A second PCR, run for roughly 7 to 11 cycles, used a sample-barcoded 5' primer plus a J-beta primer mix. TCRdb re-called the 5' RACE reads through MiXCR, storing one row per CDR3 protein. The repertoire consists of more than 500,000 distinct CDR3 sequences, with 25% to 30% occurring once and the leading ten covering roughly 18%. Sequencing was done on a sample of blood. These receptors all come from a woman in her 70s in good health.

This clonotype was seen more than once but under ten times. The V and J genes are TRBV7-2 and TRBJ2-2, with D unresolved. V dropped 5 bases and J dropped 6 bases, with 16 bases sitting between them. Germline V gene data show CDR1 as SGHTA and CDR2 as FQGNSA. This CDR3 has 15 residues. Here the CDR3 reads CASSPVIMNAGELFF. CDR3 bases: TGTGCCAGCAGCCCCGTTATAATGAATGCCGGGGAGCTGTTTTTT.

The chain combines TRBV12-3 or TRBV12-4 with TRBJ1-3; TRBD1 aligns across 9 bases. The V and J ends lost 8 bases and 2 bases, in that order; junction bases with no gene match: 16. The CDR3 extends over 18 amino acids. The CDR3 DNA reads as TGTGCCAGCGGAGGGGGGACAGGGTATTTTGTGGCTGGAAACACCATATATTTT. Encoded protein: CASGGGTGYFVAGNTIYF.

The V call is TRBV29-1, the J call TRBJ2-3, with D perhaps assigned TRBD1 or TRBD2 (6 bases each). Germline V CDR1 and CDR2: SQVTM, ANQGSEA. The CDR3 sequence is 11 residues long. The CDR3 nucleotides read TGCGGGGGCGGGGTCACAGATACGCAGTATTTT. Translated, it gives CGGGVTDTQYF.

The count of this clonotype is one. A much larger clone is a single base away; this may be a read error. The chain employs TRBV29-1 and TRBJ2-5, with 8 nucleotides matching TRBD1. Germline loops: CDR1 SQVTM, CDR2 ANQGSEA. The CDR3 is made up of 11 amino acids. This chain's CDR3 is CSVLQGETRYF. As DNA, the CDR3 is TGCAGCGTACTACAGGGGGAGACCCGGTACTTC.

The DNA for the CDR3 is TGCGCCAGCAGCGCCGGACAGGGCGGGACCTACAATGAGCAGTTCTTC. It codes for CASSAGQGGTYNEQFF. The rearrangement joins TRBV5-1 to TRBJ2-1, with 8 bases that match TRBD1. The CDR3 runs 16 residues. Germline-derived CDR1 and CDR2 are SGHRS and YFSETQ. V lost 4 bases to trimming and J lost 2 bases; unmatched junction nucleotides: 8.

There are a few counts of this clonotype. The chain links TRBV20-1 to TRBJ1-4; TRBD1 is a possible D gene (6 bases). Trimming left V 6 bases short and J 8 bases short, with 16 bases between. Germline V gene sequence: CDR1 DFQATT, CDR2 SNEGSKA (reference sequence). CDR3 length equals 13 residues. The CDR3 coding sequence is TGCAGTGCAACCGGGCCTGGGGGCGAAAAACTGTTTTTT. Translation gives CSATGPGGEKLFF.

The CDR3 sequence is CASSNIQGNRAQYF. CDR3 sequence (DNA): TGTGCCAGCAGTAACATACAGGGAAATCGGGCCCAGTACTTC. The chain has TRBV6-2 or TRBV6-3 and TRBJ2-5; D may be TRBD1 (6 bases). Looked up from germline, CDR1 is MNHEY and CDR2 is SVGEGT. Trimming removed 5 bases from V and 9 bases from J, with 19 bases in between. The CDR3 has 14 amino acids.

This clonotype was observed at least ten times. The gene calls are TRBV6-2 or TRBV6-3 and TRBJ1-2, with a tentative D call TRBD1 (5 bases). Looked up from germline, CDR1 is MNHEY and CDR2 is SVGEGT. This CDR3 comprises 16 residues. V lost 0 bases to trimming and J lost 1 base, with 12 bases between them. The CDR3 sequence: CASSYSTRERNYGYTF. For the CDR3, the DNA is TGTGCCAGCAGTTACTCGACCAGGGAACGTAACTATGGCTACACCTTC.

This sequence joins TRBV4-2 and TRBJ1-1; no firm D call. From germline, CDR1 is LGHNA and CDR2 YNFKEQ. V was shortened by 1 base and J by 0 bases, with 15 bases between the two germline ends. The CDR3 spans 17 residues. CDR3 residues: CASSQGGSRLMNTEAFF. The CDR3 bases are TGTGCCAGCAGCCAAGGGGGAAGTCGCCTCATGAACACTGAAGCTTTCTTT.

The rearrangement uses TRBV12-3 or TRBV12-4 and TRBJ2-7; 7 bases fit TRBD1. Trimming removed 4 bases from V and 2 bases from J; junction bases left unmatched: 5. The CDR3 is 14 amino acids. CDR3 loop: CASSSQGVAYEQYF. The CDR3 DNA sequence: TGTGCCAGCAGTTCTCAGGGGGTTGCCTACGAGCAGTACTTC.

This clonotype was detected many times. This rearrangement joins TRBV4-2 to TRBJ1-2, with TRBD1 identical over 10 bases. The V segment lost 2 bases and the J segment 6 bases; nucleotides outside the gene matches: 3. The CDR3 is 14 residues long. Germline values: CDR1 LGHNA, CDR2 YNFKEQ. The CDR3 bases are TGTGCCAGCAGCCAACCGGGACAGGGGAATGGCTACACCTTC. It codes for CASSQPGQGNGYTF.

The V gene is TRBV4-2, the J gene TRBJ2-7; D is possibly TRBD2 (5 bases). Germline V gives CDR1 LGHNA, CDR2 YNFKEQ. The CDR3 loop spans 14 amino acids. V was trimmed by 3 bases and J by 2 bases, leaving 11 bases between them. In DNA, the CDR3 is TGTGCCAGCAGCCAGAGGGCTTCTACCTACGAGCAGTACTTC. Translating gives CASSQRASTYEQYF.

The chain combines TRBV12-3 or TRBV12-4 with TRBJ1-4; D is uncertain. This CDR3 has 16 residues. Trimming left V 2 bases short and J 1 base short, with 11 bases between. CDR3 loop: CASSLWGPGTNEKLFF. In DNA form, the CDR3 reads TGTGCCAGCAGTTTATGGGGTCCCGGAACTAATGAAAAACTGTTTTTT.

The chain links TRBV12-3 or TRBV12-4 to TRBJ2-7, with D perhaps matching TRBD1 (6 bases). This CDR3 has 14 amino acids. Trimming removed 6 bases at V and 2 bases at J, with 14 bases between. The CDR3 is CASSEAGTPYEQYF. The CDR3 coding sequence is TGTGCCAGCAGCGAAGCCGGGACACCCTACGAGCAGTACTTC.

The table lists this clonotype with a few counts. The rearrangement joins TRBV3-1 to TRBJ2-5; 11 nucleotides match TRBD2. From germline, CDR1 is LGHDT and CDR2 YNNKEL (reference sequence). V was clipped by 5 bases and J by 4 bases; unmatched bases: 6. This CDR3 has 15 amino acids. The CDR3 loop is CASSRTSGGIETQYF. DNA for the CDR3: TGTGCCAGCAGCAGAACTAGCGGGGGAATAGAGACCCAGTACTTC.

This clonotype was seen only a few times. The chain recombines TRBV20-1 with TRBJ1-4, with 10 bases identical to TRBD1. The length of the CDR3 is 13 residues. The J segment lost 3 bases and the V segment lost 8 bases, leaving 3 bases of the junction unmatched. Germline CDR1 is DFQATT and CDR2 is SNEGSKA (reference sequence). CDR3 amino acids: CSTDRGSNEKLFF. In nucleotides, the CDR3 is TGCAGTACGGACAGGGGGTCTAATGAAAAACTGTTTTTT.

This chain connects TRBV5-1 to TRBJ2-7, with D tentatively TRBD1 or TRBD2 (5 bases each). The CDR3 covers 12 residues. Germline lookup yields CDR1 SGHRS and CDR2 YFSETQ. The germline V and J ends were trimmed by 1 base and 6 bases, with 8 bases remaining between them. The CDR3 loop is CASSLMGVEQYF. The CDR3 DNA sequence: TGCGCCAGCAGCTTGATGGGGGTCGAGCAGTACTTC.

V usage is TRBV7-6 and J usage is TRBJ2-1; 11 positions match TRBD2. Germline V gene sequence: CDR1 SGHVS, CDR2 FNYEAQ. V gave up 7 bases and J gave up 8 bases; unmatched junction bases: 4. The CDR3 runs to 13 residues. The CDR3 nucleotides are TGTGCCAGCACCTCGGGACTAGCGGATGAGCAGTTCTTC. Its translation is CASTSGLADEQFF.

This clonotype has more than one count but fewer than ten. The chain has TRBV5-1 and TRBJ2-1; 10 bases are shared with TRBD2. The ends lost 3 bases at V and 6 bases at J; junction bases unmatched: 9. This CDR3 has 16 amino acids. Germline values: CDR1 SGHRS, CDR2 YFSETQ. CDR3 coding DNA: TGCGCCAGCAGCTCTCGTAAGCGGGGGGGCCTCAATGAGCAGTTCTTC. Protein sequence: CASSSRKRGGLNEQFF.